This T cell receptor beta chain was observed in a study of cytomegalovirus exposure and HLA in healthy donors. General observations from the study: There were some public TCRs occurring in many donors, but most TCR sequences were rare.

From germline, CDR1 is SGHKS and CDR2 YYEKEE (reference sequence). This CDR3 has 16 residues. Losses at the gene ends were 0 bases for V and 8 bases for J; bases not matched to a gene: 10. On this clone itself: Its antigen is unknown.

Primers: 60 Vbeta forward and 13 Jbeta reverse. Authors' processing steps: An analysis that came later counted 80 million or so unique TCR beta chains, roughly 11 million shared. TCRdb's copy holds only in-frame clones and misses some; the assay was immunoSEQ multiplex PCR. V and J calls and clone size are copied from that table; D and trimming were computed from the DNA. The top ten hold more than 6% of the sample, which has over 100,000 clones, approximately 69% seen once. The specimen was PBMCs. This clonotype was sampled from a man aged 35 to 55 in good health and CMV-seropositive. The chain combines TRBV5-5 with TRBJ1-4, with 7 nucleotides matching TRBD1. CDR3 region: CASSLGTGASTEKLFF. As DNA, the CDR3 is TGTGCCAGCAGCTTGGGAACAGGGGCCTCAACCGAAAAACTGTTTTTT.